The next 5 T cell receptor beta chains were all read from a single sample in a study of cytomegalovirus exposure and HLA in healthy donors. PCR used 60 Vbeta primers and 13 Jbeta primers. Here immunoSEQ multiplex PCR was the method, and the copy in TCRdb shows in-frame clones only, minus some. The sample holds fewer than 100,000 clones; around 80% are singletons and the top ten take about 0.69%. The sample taken for sequencing was PBMCs. All receptors come from a woman aged 60-70 years in good health and CMV-seronegative.

The gene calls are TRBV9 and TRBJ2-1; possible D gene TRBD2, 5 bases. The CDR3 has 15 amino acids. The V end lost 0 bases, the J end lost 6 bases, and 13 bases lay between the germline ends. CDR1 is SGDLS, CDR2 YYNGEE, per germline. CDR3 amino acids: CASSVDNGVGNEQFF. CDR3 DNA: TGTGCCAGCAGCGTAGATAACGGGGTTGGCAATGAGCAGTTCTTC.

This clone has just one count. The chain carries TRBV7-9 and TRBJ2-1, with TRBD2 matching 7 bases. Losses at the gene ends were 5 bases for V and 2 bases for J; bases not matched to a gene: 9. The CDR3 is made up of 16 amino acids. Germline V gene sequence: CDR1 SEHNR, CDR2 FQNEAQ (reference sequence). The CDR3 DNA sequence: TGTGCCAGCAGCCCTGAGGGTGGGAGGGCCTACAATGAGCAGTTCTTC. Translating gives CASSPEGGRAYNEQFF.

The V call is TRBV21-1, the J call TRBJ2-5; TRBD2 reflects the table's D call only, with no check against the DNA. TRBV21-1 is a known pseudogene. The length of the CDR3 is 20 residues. The CDR3 bases are TGTGCCAGCAGCAAAGCGGGTATCAGGGATCAACTAGCGGGGGGTGAGACCCAGTACTTC. Its protein is CASSKAGIRDQLAGGETQYF.

V gene TRBV25-1 combines with J gene TRBJ2-1, with 10 positions matching TRBD2. Germline V gene lookup returns CDR1 MGHDK and CDR2 SYGVNS. The CDR3 is made up of 16 amino acids. V was clipped by 4 bases and J by 2 bases; unmatched bases: 5. CDR3 DNA sequence: TGTGCCAGCAGTGCGCCGGGACTAGCGACCTACAATGAGCAGTTCTTC. Its translation is CASSAPGLATYNEQFF.

This clone was counted between two and nine times. This chain links TRBV5-6 with TRBJ2-3; 7 positions match TRBD2. The trim removed 1 base at V and 5 bases at J, leaving 7 bases unmatched. Germline-derived CDR1 and CDR2 are SGHDT and YYEEEE. The CDR3 runs 15 residues. CDR3: CASSLSSGVRDTQYF. The CDR3 nucleotides are TGTGCCAGCAGCTTGTCTAGCGGAGTCCGAGATACGCAGTATTTT.